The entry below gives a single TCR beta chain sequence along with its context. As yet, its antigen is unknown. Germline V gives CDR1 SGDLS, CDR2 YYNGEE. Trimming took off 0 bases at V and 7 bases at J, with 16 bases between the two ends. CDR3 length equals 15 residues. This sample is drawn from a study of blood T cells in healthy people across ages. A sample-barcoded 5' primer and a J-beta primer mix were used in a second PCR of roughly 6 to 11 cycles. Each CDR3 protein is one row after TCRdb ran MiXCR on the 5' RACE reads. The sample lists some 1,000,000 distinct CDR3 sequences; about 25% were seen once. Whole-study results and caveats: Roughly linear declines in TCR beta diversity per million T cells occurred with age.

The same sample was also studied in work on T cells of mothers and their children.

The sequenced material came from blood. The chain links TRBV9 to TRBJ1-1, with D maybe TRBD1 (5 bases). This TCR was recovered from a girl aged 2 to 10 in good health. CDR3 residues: CASSVAGQTHSEAFF. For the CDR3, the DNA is TGTGCCAGCAGCGTAGCGGGGCAGACCCATAGTGAAGCTTTCTTT.